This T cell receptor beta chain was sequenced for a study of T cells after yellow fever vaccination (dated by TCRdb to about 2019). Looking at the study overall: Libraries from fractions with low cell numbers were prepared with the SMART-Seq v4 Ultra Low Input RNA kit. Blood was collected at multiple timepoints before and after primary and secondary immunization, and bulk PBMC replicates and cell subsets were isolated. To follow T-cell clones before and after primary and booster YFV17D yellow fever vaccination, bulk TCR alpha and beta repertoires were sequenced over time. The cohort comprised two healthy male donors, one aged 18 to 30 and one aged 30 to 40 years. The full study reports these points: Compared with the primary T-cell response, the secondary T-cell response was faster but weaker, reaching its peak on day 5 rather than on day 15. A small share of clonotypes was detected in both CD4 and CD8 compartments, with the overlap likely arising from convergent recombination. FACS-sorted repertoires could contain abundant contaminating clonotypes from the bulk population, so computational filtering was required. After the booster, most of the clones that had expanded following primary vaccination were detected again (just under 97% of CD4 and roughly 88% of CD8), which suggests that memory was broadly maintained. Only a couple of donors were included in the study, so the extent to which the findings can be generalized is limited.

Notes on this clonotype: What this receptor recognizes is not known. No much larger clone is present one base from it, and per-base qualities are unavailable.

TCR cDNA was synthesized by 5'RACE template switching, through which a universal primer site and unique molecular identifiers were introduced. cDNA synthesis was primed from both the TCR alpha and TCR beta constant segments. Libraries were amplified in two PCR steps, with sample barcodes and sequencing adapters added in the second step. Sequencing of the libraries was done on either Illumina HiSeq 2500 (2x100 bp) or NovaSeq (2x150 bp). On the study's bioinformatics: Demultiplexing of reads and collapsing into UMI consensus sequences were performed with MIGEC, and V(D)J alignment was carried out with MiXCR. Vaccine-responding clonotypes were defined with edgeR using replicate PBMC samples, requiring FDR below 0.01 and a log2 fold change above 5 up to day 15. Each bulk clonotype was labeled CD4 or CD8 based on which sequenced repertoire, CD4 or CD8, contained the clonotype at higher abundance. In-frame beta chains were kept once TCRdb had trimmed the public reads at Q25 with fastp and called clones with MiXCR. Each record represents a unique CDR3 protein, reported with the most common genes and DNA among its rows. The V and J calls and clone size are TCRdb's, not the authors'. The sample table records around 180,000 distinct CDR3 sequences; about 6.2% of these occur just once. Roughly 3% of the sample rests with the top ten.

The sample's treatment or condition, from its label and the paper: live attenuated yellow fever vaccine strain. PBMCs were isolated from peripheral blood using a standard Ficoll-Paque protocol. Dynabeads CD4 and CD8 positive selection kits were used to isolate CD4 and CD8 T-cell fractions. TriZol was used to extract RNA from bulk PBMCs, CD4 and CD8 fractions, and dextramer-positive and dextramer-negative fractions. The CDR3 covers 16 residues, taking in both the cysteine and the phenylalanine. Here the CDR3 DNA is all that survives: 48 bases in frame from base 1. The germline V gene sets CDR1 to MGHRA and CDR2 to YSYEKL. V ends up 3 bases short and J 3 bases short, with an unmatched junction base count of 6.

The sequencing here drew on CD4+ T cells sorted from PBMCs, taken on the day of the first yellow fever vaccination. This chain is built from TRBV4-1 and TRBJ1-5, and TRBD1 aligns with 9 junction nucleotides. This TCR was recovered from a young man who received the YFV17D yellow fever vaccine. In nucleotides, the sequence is TGCGCCAGCAGCCATCCCGGGACAGGGTACAATCAGCCCCAGCATTTT. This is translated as CASSHPGTGYNQPQHF.